The 2 T cell receptor beta chains below all came from one sample that was sequenced in a study of blood T cell repertoires in COVID-19 (dated by TCRdb to 2019 to 2021). Libraries were prepared through the immunoSEQ multiplex PCR assay. The clones in this table, taken by TCRdb from immuneACCESS, are in-frame only. Not every clone is retained; where verified, under half of the shortfall comes from an unresolved V gene, and the cause of the rest is unknown. The sample profile shows about 190,000 clones; around 90% of them were found once. The top ten hold 0.5% to 0.75% of the sample. Sample: peripheral blood. These TCRs come from a man aged 45-65 years with acute or convalescent COVID-19.

The rearrangement links TRBV7-3 to TRBJ2-4; 8 bases agree with TRBD2. The CDR3 has 16 residues. CDR1 is SGHTA, CDR2 FQGTGA, per germline. J was trimmed by 5 bases and V by 4 bases; bases with no gene match: 10. The DNA for the CDR3 is TGTGCCAGCAGCTCCTCTGTGGGTAGCGGGGAAAACATTCAGTACTTC. The encoded protein is CASSSSVGSGENIQYF.

The V call is TRBV4-1, the J call TRBJ1-1, with D unclear. Trimming pared 1 base from V and 2 bases from J, leaving 14 bases between. Germline values: CDR1 MGHRA, CDR2 YSYEKL. The CDR3 totals 16 residues. CDR3: CASSQGRLEFNTEAFF. The CDR3 DNA sequence: TGCGCCAGCAGCCAAGGCCGGTTGGAGTTCAACACTGAAGCTTTCTTT.